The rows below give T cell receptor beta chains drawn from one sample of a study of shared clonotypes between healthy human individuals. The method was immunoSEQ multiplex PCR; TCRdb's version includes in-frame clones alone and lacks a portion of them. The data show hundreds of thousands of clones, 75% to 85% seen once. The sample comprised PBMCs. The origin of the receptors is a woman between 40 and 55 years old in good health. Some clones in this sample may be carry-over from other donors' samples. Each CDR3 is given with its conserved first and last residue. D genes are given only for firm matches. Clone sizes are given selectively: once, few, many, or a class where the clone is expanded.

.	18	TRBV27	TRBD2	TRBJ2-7	TGTGCCAGCAGTTTAGTCCTTGCGCTAGCGGGACGCTCCTACGAGCAGTACTTC	CASSLVLALAGRSYEQYF
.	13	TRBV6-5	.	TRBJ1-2	TGTGCCAGCAGCCCAAGAGCGGGTCTCGGCTACACCTTC	CASSPRAGLGYTF
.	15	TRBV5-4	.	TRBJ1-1	TGTGCCAGCAGCAACCGGGTTGGGCCGAACACTGAAGCTTTCTTT	CASSNRVGPNTEAFF
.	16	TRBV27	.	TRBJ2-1	TGTGCCAGCACCCCTACCCTTACGGCGACCTACAATGAGCAGTTCTTC	CASTPTLTATYNEQFF
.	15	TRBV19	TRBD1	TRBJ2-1	TGTGCCAGTACCCCGGGACAGGGCTTTTACAATGAGCAGTTCTTC	CASTPGQGFYNEQFF
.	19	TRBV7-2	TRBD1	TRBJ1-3	TGTGCCAGCATGCTTAGGTCGGGACAGGGTTCTAGCACTGGAAACACCATATATTTT	CASMLRSGQGSSTGNTIYF
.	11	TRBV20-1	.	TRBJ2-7	TGCAGTGCTAGCCGGTCCTACGAGCAGTACTTC	CSASRSYEQYF
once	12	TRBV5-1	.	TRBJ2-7	TGCGCCAGCCGGGACACCTCCTACGAGCAGTACTTC	CASRDTSYEQYF
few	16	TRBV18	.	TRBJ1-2	TGTGCCAGCTCACCAACGAGGACAGCCTTTAACTATGGCTACACCTTC	CASSPTRTAFNYGYTF
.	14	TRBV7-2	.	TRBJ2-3	TGTGCCAGCAGCTTAGAGCTGATTGCAGATACGCAGTATTTT	CASSLELIADTQYF
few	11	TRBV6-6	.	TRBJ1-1	TGTGCCAGCAGTGCGGAAAGTATGGCTTTCTTT	CASSAESMAFF
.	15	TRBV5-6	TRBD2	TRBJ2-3	TGTGCCAGCATGAGACTAGCGGGCAGCACAGATACGCAGTATTTT	CASMRLAGSTDTQYF
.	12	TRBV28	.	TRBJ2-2	TGTGCCACCTTCAGGTTTTCCGGGGAGCTGTTTTTT	CATFRFSGELFF
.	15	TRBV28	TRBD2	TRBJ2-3	TGTGCCAGCACCCCCTCCGGGAGGGACGCAGATACGCAGTATTTT	CASTPSGRDADTQYF
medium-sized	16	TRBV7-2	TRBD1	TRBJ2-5	TGTGCCAGCAGCACCACAGGGGTGGGGCCTCAAGAGACCCAGTACTTC	CASSTTGVGPQETQYF
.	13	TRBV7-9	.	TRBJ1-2	TGTGCCAGCAGCTTAGGGGGTGACTATGGCTACACCTTC	CASSLGGDYGYTF
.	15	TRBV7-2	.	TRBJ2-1	TGTGCCAGCAGCTGGCTAGCGCTACTGTACAATGAGCAGTTCTTC	CASSWLALLYNEQFF
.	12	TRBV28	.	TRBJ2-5	TGTGCCAGCAGTTTAACACCGGAGACCCAGTACTTC	CASSLTPETQYF
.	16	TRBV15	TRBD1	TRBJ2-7	TGTGCCACCAGCAGGGACAGGTTACGGGCCTCCTACGAGCAGTACTTC	CATSRDRLRASYEQYF
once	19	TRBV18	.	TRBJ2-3	TGTGCCAGCTCCACCCCTCCAAGCAGCGGGACAGCCTACACAGATACGCAGTATTTT	CASSTPPSSGTAYTDTQYF
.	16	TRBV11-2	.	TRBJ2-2	TGTGCCAGCAGCTTAATCACAGGATGGTACACCGGGGAGCTGTTTTTT	CASSLITGWYTGELFF
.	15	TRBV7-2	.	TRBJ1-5	TGTGCCAGCAGCTTATTCGGGCAGGGGAATCAGCCCCAGCATTTT	CASSLFGQGNQPQHF
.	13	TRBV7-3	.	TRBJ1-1	TGTGCCAGCAGCTTATCGCAGAACACTGAAGCTTTCTTT	CASSLSQNTEAFF
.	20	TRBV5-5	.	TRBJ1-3	TGTGCCAGCAGCCCCTGGGGCGGGCCAATACCCTTTATCTCTGGAAACACCATATATTTT	CASSPWGGPIPFISGNTIYF
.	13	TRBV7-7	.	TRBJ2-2	TGTGCTAGCAGTCGGACCGCCACCGGGGAGCTGTTTTTT	CASSRTATGELFF
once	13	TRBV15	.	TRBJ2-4	TGTGCCACCAGCAGAGGGGACAAAAACATTCAGTACTTC	CATSRGDKNIQYF
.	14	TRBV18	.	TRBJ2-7	TGTGCCAGCTCATCCGACAGGGAGGGGTACGAGCAGTACTTC	CASSSDREGYEQYF
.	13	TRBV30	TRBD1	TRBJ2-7	TGTGCCTGGAGTACCGGGACAGGGGACGAGCAGTACTTC	CAWSTGTGDEQYF
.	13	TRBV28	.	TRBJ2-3	TGTGCCACCAGGGGTCAGCCATGGGCTACGCAGTATTTT	CATRGQPWATQYF
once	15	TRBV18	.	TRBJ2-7	TGTGCCAGCTCATCTGCTAGTGGTCAGGGCTACGAGCAGTACTTC	CASSSASGQGYEQYF
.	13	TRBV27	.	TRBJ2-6	TGTGCCAGCAGCCTCTCTGGGGCCAACGTCCTGACTTTC	CASSLSGANVLTF
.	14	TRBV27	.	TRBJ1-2	TGTGCCACCCTTCGGAGGGGGTCGGACTATGGCTACACCTTC	CATLRRGSDYGYTF
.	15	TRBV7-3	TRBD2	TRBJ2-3	TGTGCCAGCAGCTCGGGACTAGCGAGCACAGATACGCAGTATTTT	CASSSGLASTDTQYF
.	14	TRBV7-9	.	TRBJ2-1	TGTGCCAGCAGCTTAGGCGGAACCTACAATGAGCAGTTCTTC	CASSLGGTYNEQFF
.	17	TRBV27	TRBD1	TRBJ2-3	TGTGCCAGCAGTCCTACGGCCGGGACAGGGGTCACAGATACGCAGTATTTT	CASSPTAGTGVTDTQYF
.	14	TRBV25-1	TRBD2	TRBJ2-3	TGTGCCAGCAGCCCCGGACTAGCGGGAGATACGCAGTATTTT	CASSPGLAGDTQYF
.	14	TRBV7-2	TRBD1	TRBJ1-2	TGTGCCAGCAGCGAGCGACAGGGCAGCTATGGCTACACCTTC	CASSERQGSYGYTF
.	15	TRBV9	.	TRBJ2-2	TGTGCCAGCAGCGAGGCGGGACGGGGCACCGGGGAGCTGTTTTTT	CASSEAGRGTGELFF
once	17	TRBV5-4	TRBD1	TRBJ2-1	TGTGCCAGCAGCGTACGAGTGGGACAGGTATCATCCAATGAGCAGTTCTTC	CASSVRVGQVSSNEQFF
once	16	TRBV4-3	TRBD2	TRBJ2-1	TGCGCCAGCAGCCAAGATTGGCTAGCGGAATCCAATGAGCAGTTCTTC	CASSQDWLAESNEQFF